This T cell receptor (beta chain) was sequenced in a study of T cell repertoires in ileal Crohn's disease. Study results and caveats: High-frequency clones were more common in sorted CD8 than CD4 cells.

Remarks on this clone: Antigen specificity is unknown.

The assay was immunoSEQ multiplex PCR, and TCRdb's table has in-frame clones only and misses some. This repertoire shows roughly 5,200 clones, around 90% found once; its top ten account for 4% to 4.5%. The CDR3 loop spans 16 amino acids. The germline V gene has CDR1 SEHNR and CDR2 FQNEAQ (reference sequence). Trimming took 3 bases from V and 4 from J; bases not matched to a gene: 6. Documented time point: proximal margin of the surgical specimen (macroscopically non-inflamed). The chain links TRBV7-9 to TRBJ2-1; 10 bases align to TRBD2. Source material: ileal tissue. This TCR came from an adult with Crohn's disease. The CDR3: CASSFFRTSGYNEQFF. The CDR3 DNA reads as TGTGCCAGCAGCTTCTTTCGGACTAGCGGATACAATGAGCAGTTCTTC.